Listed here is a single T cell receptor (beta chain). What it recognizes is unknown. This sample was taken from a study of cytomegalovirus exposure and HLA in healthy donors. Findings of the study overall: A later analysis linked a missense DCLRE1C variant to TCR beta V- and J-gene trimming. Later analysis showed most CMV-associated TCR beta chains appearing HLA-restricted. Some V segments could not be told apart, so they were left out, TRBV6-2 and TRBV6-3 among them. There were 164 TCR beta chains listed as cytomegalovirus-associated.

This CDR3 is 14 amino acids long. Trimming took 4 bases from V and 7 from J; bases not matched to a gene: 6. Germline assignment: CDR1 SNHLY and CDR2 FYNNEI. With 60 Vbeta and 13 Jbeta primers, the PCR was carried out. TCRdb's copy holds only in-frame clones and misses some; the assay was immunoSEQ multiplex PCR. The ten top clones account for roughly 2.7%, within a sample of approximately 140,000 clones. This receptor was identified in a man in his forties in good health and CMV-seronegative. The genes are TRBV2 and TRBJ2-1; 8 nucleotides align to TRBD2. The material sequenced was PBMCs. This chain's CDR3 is CASSGLAGRNEQFF. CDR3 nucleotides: TGTGCCAGCAGTGGGCTAGCGGGCCGGAATGAGCAGTTCTTC.